This T cell receptor beta chain originates from a study of neurological immune-mediated disorders. Study observations and caveats: The absence of shared CDR3 amino acid sequences among expanded clones across subjects suggests private repertoires in all groups.

This clonotype occurred many times. Its antigen remains unknown. With 2 bases clipped from V and 1 base from J, the junction kept 4 bases outside the gene matches. The germline V gene has CDR1 SGHRS and CDR2 YFSETQ. The CDR3 sequence is 15 residues long. The cDNA came from 5'RACE with 10-nucleotide random UMIs. The output of every sequencing run exceeded 170 million TCR-beta sequences, derived from 15-18 subjects. Each CDR3 protein gets one entry after TCRdb re-called the 5' RACE reads with MiXCR. The table lists about 52,000 distinct CDR3 sequences, less than 4.5% of them singletons, with around 1.5% in the top ten.

The chain joins TRBV5-1 to TRBJ2-7, with 9 bases aligning to TRBD1. Sequences were obtained from PBMCs. The clonotype comes from a man aged 30-40 years with multiple sclerosis. The CDR3 region has the DNA TGCGCCAGCAGCTTCCGGGACAGGGCATCCTACGAGCAGTACTTC. Translation gives CASSFRDRASYEQYF.